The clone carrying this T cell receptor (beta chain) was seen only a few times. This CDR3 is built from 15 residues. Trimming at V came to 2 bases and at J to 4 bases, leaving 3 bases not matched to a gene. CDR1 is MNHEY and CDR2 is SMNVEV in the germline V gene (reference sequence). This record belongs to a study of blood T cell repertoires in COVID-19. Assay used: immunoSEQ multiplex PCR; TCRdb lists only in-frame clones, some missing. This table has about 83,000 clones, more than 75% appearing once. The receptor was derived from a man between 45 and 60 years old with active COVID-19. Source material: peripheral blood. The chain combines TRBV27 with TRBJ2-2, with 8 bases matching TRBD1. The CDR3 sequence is CASSLLTGGTGELFF. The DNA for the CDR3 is TGTGCCAGCAGTTTACTAACAGGGGGCACCGGGGAGCTGTTTTTT.